This T cell receptor beta chain is drawn from a study of blood T cell repertoires in COVID-19. The assay was immunoSEQ multiplex PCR, and TCRdb's table has in-frame clones only and misses some. Found here are approximately 380,000 clones, 88% of them singletons; the top ten hold about 1.2%. This CDR3 is built from 16 residues. V was clipped by 6 bases and J by 0 bases; unmatched bases: 8. Looked up from germline, CDR1 is KGHSH and CDR2 is LQKENI. Sample: PBMCs or T cells enriched from blood (not recorded which). This clonotype was sampled from a woman aged 18 to 35 who had recovered from COVID-19. The rearrangement links TRBV18 to TRBJ1-5; TRBD1 matches 7 bases. The CDR3 reads CASSPGDSYSNQPQHF. The CDR3 nucleotides read TGTGCCAGCTCCCCAGGGGACAGTTATAGCAATCAGCCCCAGCATTTT.